Shown below are 15 T cell receptor beta chains from a single sample sequenced in a study of T cells after yellow fever vaccination. MiXCR, run by TCRdb on the 5' RACE reads, gives a single entry per CDR3 protein. The repertoire includes roughly 500,000 distinct CDR3 sequences, 15% to 20% of them detected once, and about 13% sits in the top ten. Sequences were derived from PBMCs, sampled 15 days after the yellow fever booster vaccination. Receptor source: a man aged 30 to 39 who received the YFV17D yellow fever vaccine.

As concerns this clonotype: This may arise from a read error, as a much more abundant clone is one base away. The J gene is TRBJ2-7, the V gene TRBV27; D is unclear. Germline CDR1 reads MNHEY; CDR2 reads SMNVEV (reference sequence). The CDR3 covers 13 residues. V was pared by 3 bases and J by 2 bases, with 8 bases between. The CDR3 region is CASSLQRPYEQYF. As DNA, the CDR3 is TGTGCCAGCAGTTTGCAGAGGCCCTACGAGCAGTACTTC.

This clonotype was recorded a few times. This rearrangement joins TRBV7-2 to TRBJ1-1; D perhaps matches TRBD1 (6 bases). V lost 4 bases, J lost 5 bases, and 11 bases lay in between. Germline CDR1 and CDR2: SGHTA and FQGNSA. The CDR3 totals 13 residues. The CDR3 DNA follows: TGTGCCAGCAGCTCGGGGGGCGATACTGAAGCTTTCTTT. The encoded protein is CASSSGGDTEAFF.

This clonotype was counted between two and nine times. Here the CDR3 DNA reads TGCGCCAGCACCACAGGGGGGATAAGCACAGATACGCAGTATTTT. The encoded protein is CASTTGGISTDTQYF. The rearrangement uses TRBV5-1 and TRBJ2-3; 8 bases match TRBD1. The ends lost 6 bases at V and 0 bases at J; junction bases unmatched: 6. Germline values: CDR1 SGHRS, CDR2 YFSETQ. This CDR3 has 15 amino acids.

This chain links TRBV3-1 with TRBJ2-1; D possibly uses TRBD1 or TRBD2 (5 bases each). The germline gives CDR1 LGHDT, CDR2 YNNKEL (reference sequence). V gave up 1 base and J gave up 15 bases, with 13 bases separating them. CDR3 length: 12 amino acids. CDR3 nucleotides: TGTGCCAGCAGCCAAGGGGAATGGGGGACGTTCTTC. Its protein product is CASSQGEWGTFF.

This clonotype was observed a few times. This chain joins TRBV12-3 or TRBV12-4 and TRBJ1-2, with TRBD1 as a possible D gene (5 bases). V gave up 7 bases and J gave up 5 bases, with 20 bases separating them. The length of the CDR3 is 15 residues. CDR3 amino acids: CASTPPTGRKYGYTF. CDR3 in DNA: TGTGCCAGCACCCCCCCAACAGGACGGAAATATGGCTACACCTTC.

The J gene is TRBJ2-5, the V gene TRBV29-1; a possible D gene is TRBD2 (7 bases). V was shortened by 6 bases and J by 5 bases, with 10 bases between the two germline ends. Germline V gives CDR1 SQVTM, CDR2 ANQGSEA. This CDR3 has 11 residues. The CDR3 loop is CSVQGGETQYF. The CDR3 nucleotides read TGCAGCGTACAGGGAGGGGAGACCCAGTACTTC.

The chain combines TRBV29-1 with TRBJ2-1; unclear D gene. Germline loops: CDR1 SQVTM, CDR2 ANQGSEA. With 7 bases removed from V and 6 bases from J, the gap between germline ends came to 10 bases. This CDR3 has 11 residues. CDR3 nucleotides: TGCAGCGCCCAGGTTTTCAATGAGCAGTTCTTC. The encoded protein is CSAQVFNEQFF.

The V gene is TRBV3-1, the J gene TRBJ2-7; TRBD2 matches 7 bases. CDR1 and CDR2 from the germline V gene are LGHDT and YNNKEL (reference sequence). The junction had 13 bases not matched to a gene; V was cut back by 2 bases and J by 6 bases. CDR3 size: 16 residues. In DNA form, the CDR3 reads TGTGCCAGCAGCCAAAAATTCGGGGGACTAATTCTCGAGCAGTACTTC. It codes for CASSQKFGGLILEQYF.

This clonotype was observed a few times. The chain combines TRBV7-9 with TRBJ2-1; D gene unclear. Germline CDR1 and CDR2: SEHNR and FQNEAQ (reference sequence). V was trimmed by 0 bases and J by 4 bases, leaving 10 bases between them. CDR3 length equals 15 residues. CDR3 protein: CASSLAKGTYNEQFF. CDR3 nucleotide sequence: TGTGCCAGCAGCTTAGCGAAGGGCACATACAATGAGCAGTTCTTC.

This clonotype turned up a few times. The J gene is TRBJ2-5, the V gene TRBV20-1; a weak D match, TRBD2 (6 bases). In germline, CDR1 is DFQATT, CDR2 SNEGSKA (reference sequence). The ends were cut back, 2 bases at V and 14 bases at J, with 21 bases in the middle. The CDR3 totals 13 residues. In DNA form, the CDR3 reads TGCAGTGCTAGAACCCAACTAGTAGATGGGACTTACTTC. Translated: CSARTQLVDGTYF.

V usage is TRBV7-2 and J usage is TRBJ2-7; weak D call: TRBD2 (6 bases). The CDR3 has 15 amino acids. Trimming cost V 3 bases and J 5 bases, with 17 bases left between them. Germline loops: CDR1 SGHTA, CDR2 FQGNSA. The CDR3 here is CASSFPGLLYDEQYF. The CDR3 DNA is TGTGCCAGCAGCTTTCCGGGACTCCTGTACGACGAGCAGTACTTC.

This clonotype was seen a few times. This chain links TRBV7-2 with TRBJ2-3; 10 positions match TRBD2. The CDR3 runs 15 residues. V shed 5 bases, J shed 7 bases, and the junction held 9 bases outside the gene matches. Germline V gene data show CDR1 as SGHTA and CDR2 as FQGNSA. The DNA for the CDR3 is TGTGCCAGCAGCCCCCAGGGACTAGCGATACATACGCAGTATTTT. Its protein product is CASSPQGLAIHTQYF.

This clonotype came up a few times. J is TRBJ2-1 and V is TRBV7-2; 9 nucleotides match TRBD2. In germline, CDR1 is SGHTA, CDR2 FQGNSA. This CDR3 contains 14 residues. V was clipped by 5 bases and J by 5 bases; unmatched bases: 4. Here the CDR3 DNA reads TGTGCCAGCAGCCGGAGCGGGAGGAACAATGAGCAGTTCTTC. It codes for CASSRSGRNNEQFF.

In this sample, this clonotype turned up a few times. V gene TRBV7-2 combines with J gene TRBJ2-2, with D unresolved. The CDR3 runs to 13 residues. Trimming removed 0 bases from V and 9 bases from J, with 8 bases in between. In germline, CDR1 is SGHTA, CDR2 FQGNSA. CDR3 nucleotides: TGTGCCAGCAGCTTAGCGCCTAGGAGGGAGCTGTTTTTT. It encodes CASSLAPRRELFF.

The table lists this clonotype with a few counts. This rearrangement joins TRBV5-1 to TRBJ1-5, with 9 bases that match TRBD1. Germline CDR1 is SGHRS and CDR2 is YFSETQ. V dropped 2 bases and J dropped 7; count of bases not matched to a gene: 7. CDR3 length: 15 residues. The CDR3 DNA is TGCGCCAGCAGCTTAGAGGGACAGGGCGAGCAGCCCCAGCATTTT. This codes for CASSLEGQGEQPQHF.